The 17 T cell receptor beta chains in this list originate from one sample, sequenced in a study of T-cell memory formation after mild COVID-19. TCRdb reprocessed the 5' RACE reads via MiXCR and lists one record per CDR3 protein. The sample includes fewer than 600,000 distinct CDR3 sequences, roughly 22% of them seen just once. Sequenced input: PBMCs or a T cell subset sorted from them (not recorded which). These TCRs come from an adult woman who had mild COVID-19 (a few samples of this study predate the infection). Cell type and time point are not known.

The rearrangement uses TRBV5-5 and TRBJ2-7, with 7 nucleotides matching TRBD2. Germline lookup yields CDR1 SGHKS and CDR2 YYEKEE (reference sequence). The CDR3 runs 16 residues. Trimming removed 2 bases from V and 3 bases from J; junction bases left unmatched: 11. CDR3 residues: CASSLTRPGGHYEQYF. The CDR3 DNA sequence: TGTGCCAGCAGCTTAACCCGGCCGGGAGGACACTACGAGCAGTACTTC.

This rearrangement joins TRBV7-3 to TRBJ1-2; possibly TRBD1 for D (5 bases). The germline gives CDR1 SGHTA, CDR2 FQGTGA. CDR3 length: 17 residues. The ends were cut back, 2 bases at V and 7 bases at J, with 23 bases in the middle. CDR3 DNA: TGTGCCAGCAGCTTACTCCCCTCAAAACAGGTGGGGTCTGGCTACACCTTC. As protein: CASSLLPSKQVGSGYTF.

This clonotype was found a few times. The gene calls are TRBV4-2 and TRBJ2-7; 10 bases line up with TRBD1. This CDR3 comprises 15 residues. CDR1 LGHNA and CDR2 YNFKEQ come from the germline V gene. V dropped 2 bases and J dropped 5; count of bases not matched to a gene: 6. In DNA, the CDR3 is TGTGCCAGCAGCCAAACGGGACAGGGGTCGGACGAGCAGTACTTC. As protein: CASSQTGQGSDEQYF.

V is TRBV5-1 and J is TRBJ2-7, with unresolved D. The CDR3 is 11 amino acids. The germline V gene encodes CDR1 SGHRS and CDR2 YFSETQ. V gave up 4 bases and J gave up 5 bases, with 7 bases separating them. The DNA for the CDR3 is TGCGCCAGCAGCGTTCTAAACGAGCAGTACTTC. Amino acids: CASSVLNEQYF.

This chain uses TRBV4-1 with TRBJ1-5; 8 nucleotides match TRBD1. Germline V gene data show CDR1 as MGHRA and CDR2 as YSYEKL. With 3 bases clipped from V and 1 base from J, the junction kept 2 bases outside the gene matches. This CDR3 is built from 15 residues. The CDR3 sequence: CASSQDRVSNQPQHF. Written as DNA, the CDR3 is TGCGCCAGCAGCCAGGACAGGGTGAGCAATCAGCCCCAGCATTTT.

The chain has TRBV5-1 and TRBJ1-2; D is uncertain. In germline, CDR1 is SGHRS, CDR2 YFSETQ. This CDR3 has 14 residues. V lost 0 bases, J lost 3 bases, and 9 bases lay in between. The CDR3 bases are TGCGCCAGCAGCTTGGCGGGGTCGTACTATGGCTACACCTTC. Translation gives CASSLAGSYYGYTF.

This clonotype has only a few counts. This chain joins TRBV4-2 and TRBJ1-2; D is perhaps TRBD1 (6 bases). CDR1 and CDR2 from the germline V gene are LGHNA and YNFKEQ. The CDR3 extends over 15 amino acids. The V and J ends lost 0 bases and 0 bases respectively, with 8 bases between them. As DNA, the CDR3 is TGTGCCAGCAGCCAAGATAGGGGGGCTAACTATGGCTACACCTTC. Protein sequence: CASSQDRGANYGYTF.

This clonotype has more than one count but fewer than ten. The chain couples TRBV7-2 to TRBJ2-2, with D perhaps TRBD2 (6 bases). The germline V gene encodes CDR1 SGHTA and CDR2 FQGNSA. This CDR3 is 14 amino acids long. Trimming pared 8 bases from V and 3 bases from J, leaving 13 bases between. The CDR3 DNA follows: TGTGCCAGCTTGTACGGGACTGACACCGGGGAGCTGTTTTTT. Amino acid sequence: CASLYGTDTGELFF.

The chain carries TRBV5-1 and TRBJ2-1; D might be TRBD2 (5 bases). The CDR3 spans 15 residues. The germline gives CDR1 SGHRS, CDR2 YFSETQ. Trimming removed 0 bases at V and 5 bases at J, with 12 bases between. The CDR3 here is CASSLVVSGNNEQFF. The CDR3 DNA follows: TGCGCCAGCAGCTTGGTCGTCTCGGGGAACAATGAGCAGTTCTTC.

The chain joins TRBV6-1 to TRBJ1-4; a possible D gene is TRBD1 (6 bases). CDR1 is MNHNS, CDR2 SASEGT, per germline. The CDR3 totals 17 residues. V dropped 3 bases and J dropped 2 bases, with 16 bases sitting between them. CDR3 sequence: CASSDPPTGATNEKLFF. DNA for the CDR3: TGTGCCAGCAGTGACCCGCCGACAGGAGCGACTAATGAAAAACTGTTTTTT.

This clonotype occurred many times. The chain couples TRBV12-3 or TRBV12-4 to TRBJ2-5; 16 bases agree with TRBD2. V lost 5 bases and J lost 6; bases outside the gene matches: 6. The CDR3 is 16 residues long. The CDR3, as DNA: TGTGCCAGCAGTCCCGGGACTAGCGGGAGGGCGAAGACCCAGTACTTC. Its translation: CASSPGTSGRAKTQYF.

This clonotype was found a few times. The CDR3 DNA is TGTGCCAGCAGTTACGGTCCGGGACGCAGGTTCGCTTTCTTT. It specifies CASSYGPGRRFAFF. The rearrangement links TRBV6-5 to TRBJ1-1; the D gene is possibly TRBD1 (5 bases). Trimming removed 2 bases from V and 11 bases from J, with 18 bases in between. Germline CDR1 is MNHEY and CDR2 is SVGAGI. This CDR3 is 14 amino acids long.

The chain joins TRBV7-9 to TRBJ2-7; weak D call: TRBD2 (7 bases). This CDR3 is built from 15 residues. Per the germline V gene, CDR1 is SEHNR and CDR2 is FQNEAQ (reference sequence). V dropped 5 bases and J dropped 4 bases, with 18 bases sitting between them. In DNA, the CDR3 is TGTGCCAGCAGCATCAAGGGGGGGCTACATTACGAGCAGTACTTC. This sequence encodes CASSIKGGLHYEQYF.

The chain employs TRBV20-1 and TRBJ2-2; TRBD1 agrees at 8 bases. V lost 5 bases and J lost 5; bases outside the gene matches: 7. The CDR3 is made up of 14 amino acids. Germline CDR1 reads DFQATT; CDR2 reads SNEGSKA (reference sequence). This CDR3 is CSALDRGRTGELFF. As DNA, the CDR3 is TGCAGTGCTCTCGACAGGGGTCGGACCGGGGAGCTGTTTTTT.

In this sample, this clonotype turned up a few times. The chain has TRBV29-1 and TRBJ2-3; D perhaps matches TRBD1 (6 bases). Germline V gives CDR1 SQVTM, CDR2 ANQGSEA. V was pared by 1 base and J by 2 bases, with 13 bases between. The CDR3 loop spans 15 amino acids. The DNA for the CDR3 is TGCAGCGTTGAAGGTTTATGGACAGACACAGATACGCAGTATTTT. Translation: CSVEGLWTDTDTQYF.

This clonotype has more than one count but fewer than ten. The DNA of the CDR3 is TGTGCCAGCAGTTTAGGGCGACAGGGGGCTAGTCAGCCCCAGCATTTT. Protein: CASSLGRQGASQPQHF. The chain carries TRBV12-3 or TRBV12-4 and TRBJ1-5; 10 bases align to TRBD1. J was trimmed by 6 bases and V by 1 base; bases with no gene match: 6. This CDR3 comprises 16 residues.

The chain links TRBV9 to TRBJ1-2, with TRBD1 as a possible D gene (6 bases). The V gene's germline CDR1 is SGDLS and CDR2 YYNGEE. This CDR3 is 18 amino acids long. With 4 bases removed from V and 6 bases from J, the gap between germline ends came to 28 bases. CDR3 in DNA: TGTGCCAGCAGCCCAATTCGGTCGGGGGACAACGAACGGAATGGCTACACCTTC. Its translation is CASSPIRSGDNERNGYTF.